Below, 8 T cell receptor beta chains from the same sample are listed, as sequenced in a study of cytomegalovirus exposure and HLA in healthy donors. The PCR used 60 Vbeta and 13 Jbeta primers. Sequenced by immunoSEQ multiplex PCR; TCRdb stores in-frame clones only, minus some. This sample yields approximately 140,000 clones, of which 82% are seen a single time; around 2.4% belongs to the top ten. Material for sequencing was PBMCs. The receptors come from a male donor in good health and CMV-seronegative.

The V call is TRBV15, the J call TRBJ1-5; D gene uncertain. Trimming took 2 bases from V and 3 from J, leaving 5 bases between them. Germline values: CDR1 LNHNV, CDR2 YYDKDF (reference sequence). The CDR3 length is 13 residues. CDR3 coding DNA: TGTGCCACCAGCAGACGGTACAATCAGCCCCAGCATTTT. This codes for CATSRRYNQPQHF.

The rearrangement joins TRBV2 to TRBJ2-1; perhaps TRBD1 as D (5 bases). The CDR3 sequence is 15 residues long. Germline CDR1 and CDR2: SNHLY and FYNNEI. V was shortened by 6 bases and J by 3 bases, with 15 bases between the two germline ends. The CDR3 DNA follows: TGTGCCAGCAGACCTCTAGACAGAAGCTACAATGAGCAGTTCTTC. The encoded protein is CASRPLDRSYNEQFF.

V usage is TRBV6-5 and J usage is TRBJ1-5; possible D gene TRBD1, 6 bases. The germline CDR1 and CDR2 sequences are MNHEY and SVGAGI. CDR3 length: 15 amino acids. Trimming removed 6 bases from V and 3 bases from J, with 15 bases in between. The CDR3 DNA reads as TGTGCCAGCAGCCACCAGGGGACCCTCAATCAGCCCCAGCATTTT. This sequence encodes CASSHQGTLNQPQHF.

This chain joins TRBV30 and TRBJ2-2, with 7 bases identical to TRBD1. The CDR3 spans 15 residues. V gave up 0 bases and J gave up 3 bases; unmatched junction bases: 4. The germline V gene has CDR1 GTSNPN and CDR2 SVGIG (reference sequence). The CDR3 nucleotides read TGTGCCTGGAGTGTACCCGACAGGGACACCGGGGAGCTGTTTTTT. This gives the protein CAWSVPDRDTGELFF.

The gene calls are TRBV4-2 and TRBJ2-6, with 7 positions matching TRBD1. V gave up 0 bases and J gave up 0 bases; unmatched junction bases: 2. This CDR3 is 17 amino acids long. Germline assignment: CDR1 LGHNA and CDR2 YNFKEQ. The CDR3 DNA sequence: TGTGCCAGCAGCCAAGATCGGGACAGCTCTGGGGCCAACGTCCTGACTTTC. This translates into CASSQDRDSSGANVLTF.

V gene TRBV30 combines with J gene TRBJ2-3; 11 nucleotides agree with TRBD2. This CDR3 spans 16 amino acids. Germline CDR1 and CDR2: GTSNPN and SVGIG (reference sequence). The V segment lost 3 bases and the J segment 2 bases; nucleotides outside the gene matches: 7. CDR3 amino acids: CAWSAGLAGPTDTQYF. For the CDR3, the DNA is TGTGCCTGGAGCGCAGGACTAGCGGGCCCCACAGATACGCAGTATTTT.

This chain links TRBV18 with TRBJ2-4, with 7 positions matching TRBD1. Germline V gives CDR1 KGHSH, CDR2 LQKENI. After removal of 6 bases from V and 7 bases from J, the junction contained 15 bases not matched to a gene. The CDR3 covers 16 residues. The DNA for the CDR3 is TGTGCCAGCTCCCGGGACAGCCAGGAATCCGCCAACATTCAGTACTTC. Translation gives CASSRDSQESANIQYF.

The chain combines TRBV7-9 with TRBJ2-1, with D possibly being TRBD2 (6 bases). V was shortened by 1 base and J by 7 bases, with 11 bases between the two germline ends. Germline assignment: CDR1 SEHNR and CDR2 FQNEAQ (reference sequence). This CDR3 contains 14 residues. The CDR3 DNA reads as TGTGCCAGCAGCTTAGATTCCGGGGGAAATGAGCAGTTCTTC. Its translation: CASSLDSGGNEQFF.